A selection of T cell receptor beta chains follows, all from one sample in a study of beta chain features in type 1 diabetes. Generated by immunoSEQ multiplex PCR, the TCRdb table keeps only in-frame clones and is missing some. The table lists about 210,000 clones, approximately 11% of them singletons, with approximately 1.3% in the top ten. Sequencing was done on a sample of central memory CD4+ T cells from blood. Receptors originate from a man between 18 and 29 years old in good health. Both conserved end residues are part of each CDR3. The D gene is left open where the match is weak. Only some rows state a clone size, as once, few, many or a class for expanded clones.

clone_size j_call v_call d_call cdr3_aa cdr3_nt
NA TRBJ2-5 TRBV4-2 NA CASSSSSSGNEETQYF TGTGCCAGCAGCTCCTCTTCATCCGGGAATGAAGAGACCCAGTACTTC
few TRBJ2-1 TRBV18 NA CASSYYGSSYNEQFF TGTGCCAGCTCATACTATGGAAGCTCCTACAATGAGCAGTTCTTC
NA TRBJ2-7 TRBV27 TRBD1 CASSPRRQGREQYF TGTGCCAGCAGTCCCCGCCGACAGGGCCGCGAGCAGTACTTC
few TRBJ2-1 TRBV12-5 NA CASGLDRAYNEQFF TGTGCTAGTGGTTTGGACCGGGCGTACAATGAGCAGTTCTTC
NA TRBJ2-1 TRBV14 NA CASSQVSRGLTNRREQFF TGTGCCAGCAGCCAAGTCTCGAGAGGACTCACCAATCGCCGTGAGCAGTTCTTC
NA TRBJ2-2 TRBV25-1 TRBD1 CASSDRTGGAGTGELFF TGTGCCAGCAGTGATAGGACAGGGGGCGCGGGCACCGGGGAGCTGTTTTTT
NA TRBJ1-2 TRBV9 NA CASSVVSGSYGYTF TGTGCCAGCAGCGTAGTATCAGGATCCTATGGCTACACCTTC
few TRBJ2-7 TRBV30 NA CAWGTSGEQYF TGTGCCTGGGGAACTAGTGGCGAGCAGTACTTC
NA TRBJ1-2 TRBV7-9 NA CASDQGSWGYGYTF TGTGCCAGTGACCAGGGAAGCTGGGGCTATGGCTACACCTTC
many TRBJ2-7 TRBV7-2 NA CASSLDFGQEHEQYF TGTGCCAGCAGCTTAGATTTCGGTCAGGAACACGAGCAGTACTTC
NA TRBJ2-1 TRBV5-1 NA CASSYSASYNEQFF TGCGCCAGCAGCTATAGCGCGTCCTACAATGAGCAGTTCTTC
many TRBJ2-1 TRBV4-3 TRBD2 CASSRLSASGDNEQFF TGCGCCAGCAGCCGTCTTTCGGCTAGCGGCGACAATGAGCAGTTCTTC
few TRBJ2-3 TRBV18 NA CASSPQRGADTQYF TGTGCCAGCTCACCACAGAGAGGGGCGGATACGCAGTATTTT
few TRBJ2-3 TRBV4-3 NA CASSPISGQLWGDTQYF TGCGCCAGCAGCCCCATATCGGGGCAACTCTGGGGAGATACGCAGTATTTT
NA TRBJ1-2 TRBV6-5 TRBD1 CASKDRADGYTF TGTGCCAGCAAAGACAGGGCTGACGGCTACACCTTC
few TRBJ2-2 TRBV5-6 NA CASTDSPLDGELFF TGTGCCAGCACAGACAGCCCTCTGGACGGGGAGCTGTTTTTT
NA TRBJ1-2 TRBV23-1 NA CASSQDGYTF TGCGCCAGCAGTCAAGATGGCTACACCTTC
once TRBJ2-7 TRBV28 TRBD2 CASRDSGSLYEQYF TGTGCCAGCAGGGATAGCGGGAGTCTTTACGAGCAGTACTTC
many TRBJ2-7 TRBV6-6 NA CASSYAGTAYEQYF TGTGCCAGCAGTTACGCCGGGACGGCCTACGAGCAGTACTTC
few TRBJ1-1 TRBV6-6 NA CASSYSQGGTEAFF TGTGCCAGCAGTTACTCACAGGGAGGGACTGAAGCTTTCTTT
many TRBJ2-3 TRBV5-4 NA CASSSETARSTDTQYF TGTGCCAGCAGCTCAGAGACGGCGCGAAGCACAGATACGCAGTATTTT
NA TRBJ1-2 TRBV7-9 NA CASSIGYQGGYTF TGTGCCAGCAGCATTGGTTACCAGGGCGGCTACACCTTC
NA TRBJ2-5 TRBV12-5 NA CASAGPNQETQYF TGTGCTAGTGCCGGTCCCAACCAAGAGACCCAGTACTTC
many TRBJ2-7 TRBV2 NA CASGPIGQYF TGTGCCAGCGGTCCAATCGGGCAGTACTTC
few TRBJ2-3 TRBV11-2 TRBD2 CASSAGLAGSTDTQYF TGTGCCAGCAGCGCGGGACTAGCGGGAAGCACAGATACGCAGTATTTT
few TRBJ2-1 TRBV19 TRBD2 CASSPSSGRGIEQFF TGTGCCAGTAGTCCCTCTAGCGGGAGGGGTATTGAGCAGTTCTTC
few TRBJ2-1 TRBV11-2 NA CASSFHFSYNEQFF TGTGCCAGCAGCTTTCATTTCTCCTACAATGAGCAGTTCTTC
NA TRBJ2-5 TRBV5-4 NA CASSLVGQETQYF TGTGCCAGCAGCCTGGTCGGCCAAGAGACCCAGTACTTC
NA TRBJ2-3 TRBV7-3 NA CASSLNRGTDTQYF TGTGCCAGCAGCTTGAACAGGGGCACAGATACGCAGTATTTT
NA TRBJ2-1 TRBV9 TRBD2 CASSVSGTHNEQFF TGTGCCAGCAGCGTTAGCGGGACTCACAATGAGCAGTTCTTC
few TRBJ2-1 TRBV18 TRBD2 CASSPPGLALNEQFF TGTGCCAGCTCACCACCGGGACTAGCTCTCAATGAGCAGTTCTTC
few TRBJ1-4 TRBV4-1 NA CASSQEPPDSRGGEKLFF TGCGCCAGCAGCCAAGAACCTCCCGACAGTAGGGGGGGAGAAAAACTGTTTTTT
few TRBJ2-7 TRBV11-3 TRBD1 CASSMDRGSYEQYF TGTGCCAGCAGTATGGACAGGGGGTCATACGAGCAGTACTTC
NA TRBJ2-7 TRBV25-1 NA CASSVDRRQGNEQYF TGTGCCAGCAGTGTCGACCGGAGGCAGGGGAACGAGCAGTACTTC
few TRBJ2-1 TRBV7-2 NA CASSGSWRAGEQFF TGTGCCAGCAGCGGATCGTGGAGGGCTGGTGAGCAGTTCTTC
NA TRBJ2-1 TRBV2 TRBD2 CASKRLANSYNEQFF TGTGCCAGCAAAAGACTAGCGAACTCCTACAATGAGCAGTTCTTC
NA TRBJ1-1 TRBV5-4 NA CASSSKVVDTEAFF TGTGCCAGCAGCTCAAAGGTTGTGGACACTGAAGCTTTCTTT
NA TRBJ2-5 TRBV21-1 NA CASSKEFPETQYF TGTGCCAGCAGCAAGGAGTTCCCAGAGACCCAGTACTTC
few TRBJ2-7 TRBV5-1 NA CASSFPVSYEQYF TGCGCCAGCAGCTTCCCAGTCTCCTACGAGCAGTACTTC
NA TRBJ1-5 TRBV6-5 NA CASSPTWGNQPQHF TGTGCCAGCAGTCCTACATGGGGCAATCAGCCCCAGCATTTT
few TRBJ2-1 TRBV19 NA CASRAFGEQFF TGTGCCAGTAGGGCCTTCGGTGAGCAGTTCTTC